In its sample, the clone carrying this TCR beta chain was seen a few times. Its antigen is unidentified. After removal of 7 bases from V and 0 bases from J, the junction contained 6 bases not matched to a gene. This CDR3 region has 15 residues. CDR1 and CDR2 (germline): MNHEY, SVGAGI. The data stem from a study of cytomegalovirus exposure and HLA in healthy donors. With 60 Vbeta and 13 Jbeta primers, the PCR was carried out. Original data processing: Later work found 65 million to 100 million unique TCR beta chains, with 9.5 million to 14 million shared. Sequenced by immunoSEQ multiplex PCR; TCRdb stores in-frame clones only, minus some. Clone size and V and J calls were adopted from that table, with D and trimming inferred from the DNA. Altogether about 94,000 clones are present, 81% being singletons, with the ten largest covering 10%. Whole-study findings and limits: Segments of the TCR beta V type were, in most cases, productive about 87% or about 30% of the time in an earlier analysis.

This TCR was recovered from a human donor in good health. Sample: PBMCs. This chain connects TRBV6-5 to TRBJ2-1; 7 nucleotides agree with TRBD2. The CDR3 here is CASNPSGSSYNEQFF. The CDR3 coding sequence is TGTGCCAGCAATCCTAGCGGTAGCTCCTACAATGAGCAGTTCTTC.